One and the same sample provided the 28 T cell receptor beta chains below, sequenced in a study of T cell responses to AZD1222 COVID-19 vaccine. TCRdb keeps only in-frame clones here, not all; method: immunoSEQ multiplex PCR. The table records roughly 100,000 clones, approximately 93% of them present only once. This specimen was peripheral blood, taken on day 0 of AZD1222 vaccination. The receptors were gathered from an adult in good health.

The rearrangement uses TRBV27 and TRBJ1-4; D unclear. CDR1 MNHEY and CDR2 SMNVEV come from the germline V gene (reference sequence). The ends were cut back, 5 bases at V and 0 bases at J, with 16 bases in the middle. This CDR3 region has 17 residues. The CDR3 DNA is TGTGCCAGCAGTACCGTGGCCCTGCGGGCAACTAATGAAAAACTGTTTTTT. This gives the protein CASSTVALRATNEKLFF.

The chain employs TRBV19 and TRBJ2-1, with 10 bases that match TRBD2. J was trimmed by 5 bases and V by 0 bases; bases with no gene match: 7. This CDR3 spans 17 amino acids. The germline CDR1 and CDR2 sequences are LNHDA and SQIVND (reference sequence). The CDR3 sequence: CASSIDLGTSVDNEQFF. In DNA, the CDR3 is TGTGCCAGTAGTATAGATCTGGGGACTAGCGTAGACAATGAGCAGTTCTTC.

The chain uses TRBV4-2 and TRBJ2-4; tentative D call: TRBD2 (5 bases). Looked up from germline, CDR1 is LGHNA and CDR2 is YNFKEQ. Trimming removed 3 bases from V and 0 bases from J, with 12 bases in between. This CDR3 spans 16 amino acids. CDR3 region: CASSHDWGVAKNIQYF. For the CDR3, the DNA is TGTGCCAGCAGCCACGACTGGGGAGTAGCCAAAAACATTCAGTACTTC.

This chain uses TRBV19 with TRBJ2-6; D remains unclear. The CDR3 is 16 amino acids. Germline lookup yields CDR1 LNHDA and CDR2 SQIVND (reference sequence). V was cut by 5 bases and J by 0 bases, with 11 bases left in between. The CDR3: CASSRLFISGANVLTF. CDR3 nucleotide sequence: TGTGCCAGTAGTCGTCTGTTTATCTCTGGGGCCAACGTCCTGACTTTC. Using reference TRBV19 and TRBJ2-6 for the parts outside the CDR3, the full variable domain is DGGITQSPKYLFRKEGQNVTLSCEQNLNHDAMYWYRQDPGQGLRLIYYSQIVNDFQKGDIAEGYSVSREKKESFPLTVTSAQKNPTAFYLCASSRLFISGANVLTFGAGSRLTVL.

The sample holds a few counts of this clone. The rearrangement uses TRBV12-3 or TRBV12-4 and TRBJ2-7; tentatively, D is TRBD1 or TRBD2 (5 bases each). The CDR3 totals 13 residues. Trimming removed 1 base from V and 6 bases from J, with 10 bases in between. DNA for the CDR3: TGTGCCAGCAGTTTAGGGGACGGATTCGAGCAGTACTTC. As protein: CASSLGDGFEQYF.

This rearrangement joins TRBV28 to TRBJ2-7; TRBD2 matches at 7 bases. J lost 12 bases, V lost 3 bases, and 11 bases had no gene match. Germline V gene lookup returns CDR1 MDHEN and CDR2 SYDVKM. The CDR3 is 13 residues long. The chain's CDR3 is CASSFGRTRDWYF. The CDR3 bases are TGTGCCAGCAGTTTTGGACGGACTAGAGACTGGTACTTC. The full variable domain, completed using reference TRBV28 and TRBJ2-7, is DVKVTQSSRYLVKRTGEKVFLECVQDMDHENMFWYRQDPGLGLRLIYFSYDVKMKEKGDIPEGYSVSREKKERFSLILESASTNQTSMYLCASSFGRTRDWYFGPGTRLTVT.

The chain recombines TRBV7-2 with TRBJ2-1; D unresolved. Germline V gene lookup returns CDR1 SGHTA and CDR2 FQGNSA. This CDR3 comprises 13 residues. The ends were cut back, 1 base at V and 8 bases at J, with 9 bases in the middle. In DNA, the CDR3 is TGTGCCAGCAGCTTAGTCCAAGTACATGAGCAGTTCTTC. Its protein is CASSLVQVHEQFF.

This sequence joins TRBV5-1 and TRBJ2-6; 7 bases are a match to TRBD1. Germline-derived CDR1 and CDR2 are SGHRS and YFSETQ. This CDR3 is built from 16 residues. The J segment lost 4 bases and the V segment lost 0 bases, leaving 4 bases of the junction unmatched. CDR3 sequence: CASSLGQGGGANVLTF. Written as DNA, the CDR3 is TGCGCCAGCAGCTTGGGACAGGGTGGAGGGGCCAACGTCCTGACTTTC.

This sequence joins TRBV29-1 and TRBJ1-1; 7 bases match TRBD1. Trimming cost V 2 bases and J 4 bases; bases outside gene matches: 7. The CDR3 runs to 14 residues. Germline-derived CDR1 and CDR2 are SQVTM and ANQGSEA. CDR3 DNA sequence: TGCAGCGTTGAAAAGGGGGCGCAAGGCACTGAAGCTTTCTTT. Protein sequence: CSVEKGAQGTEAFF.

This clone was counted once. The chain recombines TRBV9 with TRBJ2-7; D perhaps matches TRBD2 (5 bases). Germline V gene lookup returns CDR1 SGDLS and CDR2 YYNGEE. The V and J ends lost 0 bases and 3 bases respectively, with 10 bases between them. The length of the CDR3 is 14 residues. The CDR3, as DNA: TGTGCCAGCAGCGTAGATCCGGGATTCTACGAGCAGTACTTC. It translates to CASSVDPGFYEQYF.

The chain joins TRBV5-1 to TRBJ2-7, with D possibly matching TRBD2 (5 bases). The CDR3 has 14 amino acids. Looked up from germline, CDR1 is SGHRS and CDR2 is YFSETQ. Trimming removed 2 bases from V and 3 bases from J, with 12 bases in between. The CDR3 DNA sequence: TGCGCCAGCAGCTTTTTTCGGGATGGCTACGAGCAGTACTTC. Encoded protein: CASSFFRDGYEQYF.

The V call is TRBV7-9, the J call TRBJ2-2; D uncertain. This CDR3 is 13 amino acids long. Between the trimmed V and J ends, which lost 2 bases and 6 bases, there was a span of 7 bases. Looked up from germline, CDR1 is SEHNR and CDR2 is FQNEAQ (reference sequence). The CDR3 loop reads CASSLRVPGELFF. CDR3 DNA: TGTGCCAGCAGCTTACGGGTCCCCGGGGAGCTGTTTTTT.

This clone was counted a single time. The CDR3 DNA reads TGCGCCAGCAGCTTAAGTAGTAATTTAATAGCCAAAAACATTCAGTACTTC. Translation gives CASSLSSNLIAKNIQYF. The rearrangement links TRBV5-1 to TRBJ2-4; D ambiguous. The CDR3 is 17 residues long. The germline V and J ends were trimmed by 2 bases and 0 bases, with 15 bases remaining between them. CDR1 is SGHRS and CDR2 is YFSETQ in the germline V gene.

A word on this clone: The sample contains more than one DNA sequence encoding this CDR3. The V and J genes are TRBV19 and TRBJ2-7; D unresolved. Trimming took 2 bases from V and 6 from J, leaving 8 bases between them. Germline V gene lookup returns CDR1 LNHDA and CDR2 SQIVND (reference sequence). This CDR3 has 12 amino acids. Here the CDR3 reads CASSIIPSEQYF. DNA of the CDR3: TGTGCCAGTAGTATAATCCCTAGCGAGCAGTACTTC.

J is TRBJ2-3 and V is TRBV7-3; D is perhaps TRBD1 (5 bases). Germline assignment: CDR1 SGHTA and CDR2 FQGTGA. The CDR3 covers 14 residues. V was trimmed by 6 bases and J by 8 bases, leaving 18 bases between them. CDR3 sequence reads: CASSSLGVHGTQYF. CDR3 nucleotides: TGTGCCAGCAGTTCGCTAGGGGTCCATGGTACGCAGTATTTT.

DNA for the CDR3: TGCGCCAGCAGTGATGGGAGGATCCAAGAGACCCAGTACTTC. It translates to CASSDGRIQETQYF. The chain recombines TRBV10-2 with TRBJ2-5; D possibly corresponds to TRBD2 (6 bases). Germline V gene sequence: CDR1 WSHSY, CDR2 SAAADI. This CDR3 has 14 residues. V was clipped by 3 bases and J by 1 base, with 9 bases between them.

The chain employs TRBV5-1 and TRBJ2-2, with unresolved D. Trimming shortened V by 0 bases and J by 3 bases, and 9 bases separated the two germline ends. The CDR3 totals 15 residues. Germline CDR1 reads SGHRS; CDR2 reads YFSETQ. Written as DNA, the CDR3 is TGCGCCAGCAGCTTGGCGGGCGTGGACACCGGGGAGCTGTTTTTT. It translates to CASSLAGVDTGELFF.

The V gene is TRBV18, the J gene TRBJ2-1, with 9 bases identical to TRBD2. V shed 5 bases and J 5 bases; nucleotides not matched to a gene: 16. This CDR3 contains 18 residues. Germline loops: CDR1 KGHSH, CDR2 LQKENI. The CDR3 loop is CASSAYHTGTSKNNEQFF. CDR3 DNA sequence: TGTGCCAGCTCAGCATATCACACCGGGACTAGCAAGAACAATGAGCAGTTCTTC.

The rearrangement links TRBV4-1 to TRBJ2-2; 7 bases agree with TRBD1. Germline V gene sequence: CDR1 MGHRA, CDR2 YSYEKL. The J segment lost 4 bases and the V segment lost 1 base, leaving 9 bases of the junction unmatched. The CDR3 consists of 17 residues. CDR3 region: CASSQAGAGGLTGELFF. The DNA of the CDR3 is TGCGCCAGCAGCCAAGCGGGCGCAGGGGGTCTCACCGGGGAGCTGTTTTTT.

The chain recombines TRBV4-1 with TRBJ2-6; D unclear. The CDR3 contains 14 residues. From germline, CDR1 is MGHRA and CDR2 YSYEKL. The V gene lost 4 bases and the J gene lost 4 bases, with 8 bases spanning the gap. CDR3 amino acids: CASSPTAGANVLTF. The CDR3 DNA reads as TGCGCCAGCAGCCCAACGGCCGGGGCCAACGTCCTGACTTTC.

The gene calls are TRBV18 and TRBJ2-7; D not certain. Trimming stripped 5 bases from V and 3 bases from J, with 20 bases between. This CDR3 comprises 16 residues. Per the germline V gene, CDR1 is KGHSH and CDR2 is LQKENI. The CDR3 sequence: CASSSQARQLSYEQYF. CDR3 DNA: TGTGCCAGCTCATCCCAGGCCCGGCAGTTGAGCTACGAGCAGTACTTC.

J is TRBJ2-3 and V is TRBV10-1; D is ambiguous. This CDR3 is built from 12 residues. V was shortened by 7 bases and J by 7 bases, with 12 bases between the two germline ends. CDR1 and CDR2 (germline): WNHNN, SYGVQD (reference sequence). This CDR3 is CASKARRNTQYF. DNA of the CDR3: TGCGCCAGCAAGGCCCGCCGGAATACGCAGTATTTT.

This clone is a singleton in its sample. V and J are TRBV19 and TRBJ2-3, with TRBD2 matching over 12 bases. V gave up 6 bases and J gave up 0 bases; unmatched junction bases: 10. The germline gives CDR1 LNHDA, CDR2 SQIVND (reference sequence). There are 18 residues in the CDR3. The CDR3 bases are TGTGCCAGTAGAGGTTCGCTAGCGGGAGGGCGGAGCACAGATACGCAGTATTTT. This encodes CASRGSLAGGRSTDTQYF.

J is TRBJ1-3 and V is TRBV9, with TRBD1 as a possible D gene (5 bases). The V end was cut by 4 bases, the J end by 1 base, with 12 bases between. This CDR3 comprises 15 residues. Germline V CDR1 and CDR2: SGDLS, YYNGEE. The CDR3 region has the DNA TGTGCCAGCAGCTTCAACACAGGATCTGGAAACACCATATATTTT. It specifies CASSFNTGSGNTIYF.

This rearrangement joins TRBV29-1 to TRBJ1-6; D is unclear. The V gene's germline CDR1 is SQVTM and CDR2 ANQGSEA. The CDR3 covers 14 residues. The V end lost 5 bases, the J end lost 0 bases, and 8 bases lay between the germline ends. The chain's CDR3 is CSVLTDSYNSPLHF. CDR3 in DNA: TGCAGCGTTCTGACCGACTCCTATAATTCACCCCTCCACTTT.

This chain links TRBV6-6 with TRBJ1-2; TRBD1 might be the D (6 bases). From germline, CDR1 is MNHNY and CDR2 SVGAGI (reference sequence). V lost 2 bases and J lost 7, with 14 bases in between. The CDR3 runs to 14 residues. CDR3: CASSYGQLLIGYTF. The CDR3 coding sequence is TGTGCCAGCAGTTACGGACAGTTATTGATTGGCTACACCTTC.

This chain connects TRBV19 to TRBJ1-2; D is possibly TRBD1 (5 bases). V lost 6 bases and J 2 bases, leaving 22 bases between the germline ends. The germline V gene encodes CDR1 LNHDA and CDR2 SQIVND (reference sequence). The CDR3 loop spans 17 amino acids. CDR3 coding DNA: TGTGCCAGTAGCGTCGGTGGCAGGGAAAGGTGGAACTATGGCTACACCTTC. It specifies CASSVGGRERWNYGYTF.

The V gene is TRBV14, the J gene TRBJ1-1, with D unresolved. Trimming removed 3 bases at V and 9 bases at J, with 14 bases between. CDR1 and CDR2 (germline): SGHDN, FVKESK. The CDR3 runs 13 residues. The CDR3 DNA is TGTGCCAGCAGCCAGCCCGGCACAGACAAAGCTTTCTTT. This gives the protein CASSQPGTDKAFF.